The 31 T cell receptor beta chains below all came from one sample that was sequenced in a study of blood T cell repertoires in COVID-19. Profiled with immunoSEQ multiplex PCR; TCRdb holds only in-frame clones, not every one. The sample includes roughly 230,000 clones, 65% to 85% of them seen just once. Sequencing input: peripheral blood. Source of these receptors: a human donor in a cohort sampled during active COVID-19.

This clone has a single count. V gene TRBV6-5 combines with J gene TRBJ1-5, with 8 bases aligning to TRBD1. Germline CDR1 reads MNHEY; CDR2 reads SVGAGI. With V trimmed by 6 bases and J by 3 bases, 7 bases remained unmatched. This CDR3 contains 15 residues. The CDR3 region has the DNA TGTGCCAGCAGAATGGACAGGGCCAACAATCAGCCCCAGCATTTT. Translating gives CASRMDRANNQPQHF.

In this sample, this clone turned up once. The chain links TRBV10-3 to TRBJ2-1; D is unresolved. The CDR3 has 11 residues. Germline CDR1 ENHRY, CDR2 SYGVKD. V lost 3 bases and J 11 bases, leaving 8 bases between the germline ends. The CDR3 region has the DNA TGTGCCATCAGTGAAAGACAAAAGCAGTTCTTC. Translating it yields CAISERQKQFF.

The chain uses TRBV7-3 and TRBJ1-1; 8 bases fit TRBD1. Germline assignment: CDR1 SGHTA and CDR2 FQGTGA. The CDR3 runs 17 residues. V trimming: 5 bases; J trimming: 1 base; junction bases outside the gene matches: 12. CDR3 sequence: CASSVTGGGGKNTEAFF. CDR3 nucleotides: TGTGCCAGCAGCGTTACAGGGGGTGGCGGGAAGAACACTGAAGCTTTCTTT.

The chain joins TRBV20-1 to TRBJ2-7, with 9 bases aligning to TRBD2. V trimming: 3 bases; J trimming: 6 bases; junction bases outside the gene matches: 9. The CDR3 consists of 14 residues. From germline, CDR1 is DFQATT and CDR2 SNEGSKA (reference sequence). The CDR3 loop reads CSASEGLAVGEQYF. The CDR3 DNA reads TGCAGTGCTAGTGAGGGACTAGCTGTTGGCGAGCAGTACTTC.

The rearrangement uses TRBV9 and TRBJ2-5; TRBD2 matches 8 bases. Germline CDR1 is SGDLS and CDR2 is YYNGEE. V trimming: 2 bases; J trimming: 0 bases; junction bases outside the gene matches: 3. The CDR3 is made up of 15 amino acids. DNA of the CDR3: TGTGCCAGCAGCGTGAGTAGCGGGAACCAAGAGACCCAGTACTTC. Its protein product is CASSVSSGNQETQYF.

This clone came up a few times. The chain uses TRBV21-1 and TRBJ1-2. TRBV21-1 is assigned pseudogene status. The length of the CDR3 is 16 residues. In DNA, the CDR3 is TGTGCCAGCAGCAAAGATACCGGGAAGATCGTCTATGGCTACACCTTC. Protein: CASSKDTGKIVYGYTF.

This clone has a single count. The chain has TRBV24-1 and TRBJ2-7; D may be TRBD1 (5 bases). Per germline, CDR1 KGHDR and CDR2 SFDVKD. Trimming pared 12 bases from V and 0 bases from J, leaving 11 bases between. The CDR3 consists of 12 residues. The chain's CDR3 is CAAHGHSYEQYF. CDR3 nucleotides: TGTGCCGCTCACGGACACTCCTACGAGCAGTACTTC.

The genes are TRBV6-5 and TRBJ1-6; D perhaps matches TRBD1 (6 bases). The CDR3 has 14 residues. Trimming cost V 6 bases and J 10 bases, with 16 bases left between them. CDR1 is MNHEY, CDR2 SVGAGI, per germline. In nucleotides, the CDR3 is TGTGCCAGCAGCGCGAGGGGGTTTGAATCACCCCTCCACTTT. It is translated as CASSARGFESPLHF.

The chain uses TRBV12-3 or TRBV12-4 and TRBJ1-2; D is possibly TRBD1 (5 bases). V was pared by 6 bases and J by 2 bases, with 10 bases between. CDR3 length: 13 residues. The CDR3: CASSEQENYGYTF. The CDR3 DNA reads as TGTGCCAGCAGCGAACAGGAAAACTATGGCTACACCTTC.

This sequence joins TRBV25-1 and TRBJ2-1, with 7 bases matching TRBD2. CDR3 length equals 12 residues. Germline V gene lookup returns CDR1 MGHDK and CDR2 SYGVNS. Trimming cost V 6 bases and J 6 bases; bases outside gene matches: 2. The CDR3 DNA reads TGTGCCAGCAGCCTAGCGGCCAATGAGCAGTTCTTC. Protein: CASSLAANEQFF.

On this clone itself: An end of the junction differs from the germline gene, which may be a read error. CDR3 DNA: TGTGCCAGCGAACAGGGCGCTAATTATGGCTACACCTTC. Amino acids: CASEQGANYGYTF. V and J are TRBV5-6 and TRBJ1-2, with a tentative D call TRBD1 (6 bases). Germline V CDR1 and CDR2: SGHDT, YYEEEE. This CDR3 comprises 13 residues.

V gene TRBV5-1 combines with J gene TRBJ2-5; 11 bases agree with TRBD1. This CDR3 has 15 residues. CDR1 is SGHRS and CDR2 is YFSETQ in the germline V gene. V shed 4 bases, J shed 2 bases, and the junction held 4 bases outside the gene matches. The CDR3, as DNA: TGCGCCAGCAGCCCCGGGACAGGGGGACAAGAGACCCAGTACTTC. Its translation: CASSPGTGGQETQYF.

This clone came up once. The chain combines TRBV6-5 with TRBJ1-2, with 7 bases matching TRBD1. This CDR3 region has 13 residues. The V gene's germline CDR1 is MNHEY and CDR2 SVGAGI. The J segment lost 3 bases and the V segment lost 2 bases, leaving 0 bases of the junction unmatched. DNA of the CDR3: TGTGCCAGCAGTTACGACAGGGACTATGGCTACACCTTC. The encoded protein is CASSYDRDYGYTF.

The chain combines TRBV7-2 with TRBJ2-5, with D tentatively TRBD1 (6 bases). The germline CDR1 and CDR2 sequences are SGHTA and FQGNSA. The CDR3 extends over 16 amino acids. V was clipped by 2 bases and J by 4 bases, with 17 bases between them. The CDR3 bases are TGTGCCAGCAGCTTATCAAGATTCAGGACAGTAGAGACCCAGTACTTC. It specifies CASSLSRFRTVETQYF.

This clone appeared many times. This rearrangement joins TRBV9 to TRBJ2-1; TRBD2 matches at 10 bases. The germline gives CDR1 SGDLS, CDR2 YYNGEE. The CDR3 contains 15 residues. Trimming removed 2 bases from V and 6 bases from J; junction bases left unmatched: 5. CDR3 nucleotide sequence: TGTGCCAGCAGCGTTAGCGGGGGGATAGTCAATGAGCAGTTCTTC. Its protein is CASSVSGGIVNEQFF.

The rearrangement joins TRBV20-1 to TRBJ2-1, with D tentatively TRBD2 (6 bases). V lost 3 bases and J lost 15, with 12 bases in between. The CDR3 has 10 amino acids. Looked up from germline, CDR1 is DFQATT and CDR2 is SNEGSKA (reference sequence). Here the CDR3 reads CSARREAGFF. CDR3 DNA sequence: TGCAGTGCTAGGCGCGAAGCGGGGTTCTTC.

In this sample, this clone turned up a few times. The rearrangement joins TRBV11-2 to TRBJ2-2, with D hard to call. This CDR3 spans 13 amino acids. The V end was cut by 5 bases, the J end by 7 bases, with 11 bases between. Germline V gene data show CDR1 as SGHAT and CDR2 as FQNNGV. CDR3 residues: CASSRRVGGELFF. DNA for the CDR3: TGTGCCAGCAGCCGGAGAGTCGGCGGGGAGCTGTTTTTT.

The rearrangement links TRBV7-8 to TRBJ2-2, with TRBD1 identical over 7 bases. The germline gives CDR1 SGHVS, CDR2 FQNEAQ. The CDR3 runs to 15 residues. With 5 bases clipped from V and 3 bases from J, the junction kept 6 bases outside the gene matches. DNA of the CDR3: TGTGCCAGCAGCGAGACAGGGATGGACACCGGGGAGCTGTTTTTT. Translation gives CASSETGMDTGELFF.

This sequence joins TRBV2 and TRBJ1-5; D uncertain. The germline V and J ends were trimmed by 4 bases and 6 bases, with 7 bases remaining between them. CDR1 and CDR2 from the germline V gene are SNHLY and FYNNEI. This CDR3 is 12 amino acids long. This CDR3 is CASSGEGQPQHF. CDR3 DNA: TGTGCCAGCAGTGGAGAGGGTCAGCCCCAGCATTTT.

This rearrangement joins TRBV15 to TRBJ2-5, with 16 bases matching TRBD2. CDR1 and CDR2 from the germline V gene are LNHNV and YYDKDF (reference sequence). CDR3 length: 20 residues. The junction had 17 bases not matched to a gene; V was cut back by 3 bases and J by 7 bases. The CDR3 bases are TGTGCCACCAGCAGGAACGGGACTAGCGGGAGGGAGAGTGGAGCGGGGACCCAGTACTTC. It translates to CATSRNGTSGRESGAGTQYF. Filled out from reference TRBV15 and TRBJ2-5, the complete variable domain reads DAMVIQNPRYQVTQFGKPVTLSCSQTLNHNVMYWYQQKSSQAPKLLFHYYDKDFNNEADTPDNFQSRRPNTSFCFLDIRSPGLGDTAMYLCATSRNGTSGRESGAGTQYFGPGTRLLVL.

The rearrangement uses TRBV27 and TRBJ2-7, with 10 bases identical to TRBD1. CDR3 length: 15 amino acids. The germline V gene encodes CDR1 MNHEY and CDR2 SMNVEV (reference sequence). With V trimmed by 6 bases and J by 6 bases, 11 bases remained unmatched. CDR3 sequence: CASRMNRDRGFEQYF. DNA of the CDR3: TGTGCCAGCAGGATGAACCGGGACAGGGGATTCGAGCAGTACTTC.

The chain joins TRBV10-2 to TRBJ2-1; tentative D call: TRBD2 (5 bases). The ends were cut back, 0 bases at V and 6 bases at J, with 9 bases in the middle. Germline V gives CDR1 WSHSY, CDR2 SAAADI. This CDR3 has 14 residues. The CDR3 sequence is CASSESRASNEQFF. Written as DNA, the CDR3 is TGCGCCAGCAGTGAGTCGAGGGCCAGCAATGAGCAGTTCTTC.

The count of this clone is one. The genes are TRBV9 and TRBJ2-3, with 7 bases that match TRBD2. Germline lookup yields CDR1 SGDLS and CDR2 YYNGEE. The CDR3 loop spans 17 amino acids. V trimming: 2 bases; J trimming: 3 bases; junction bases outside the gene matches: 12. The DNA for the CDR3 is TGTGCCAGCAGCGTCTCGGGGGTGGCGGGAGTAACAGATACGCAGTATTTT. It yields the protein CASSVSGVAGVTDTQYF.

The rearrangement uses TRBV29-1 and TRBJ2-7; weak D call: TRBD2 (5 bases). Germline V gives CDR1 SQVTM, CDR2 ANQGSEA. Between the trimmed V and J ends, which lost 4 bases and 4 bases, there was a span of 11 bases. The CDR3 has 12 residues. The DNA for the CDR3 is TGCAGCGTTGTCCTTCCGGGGTACGAGCAGTACTTC. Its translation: CSVVLPGYEQYF.

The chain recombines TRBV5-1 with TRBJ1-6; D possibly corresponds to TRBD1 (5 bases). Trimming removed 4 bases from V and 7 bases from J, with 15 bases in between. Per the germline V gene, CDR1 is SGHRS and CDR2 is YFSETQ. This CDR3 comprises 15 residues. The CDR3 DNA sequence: TGCGCCAGCAGCCCGGGCGGGACGGAAAATTCACCCCTCCACTTT. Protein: CASSPGGTENSPLHF.

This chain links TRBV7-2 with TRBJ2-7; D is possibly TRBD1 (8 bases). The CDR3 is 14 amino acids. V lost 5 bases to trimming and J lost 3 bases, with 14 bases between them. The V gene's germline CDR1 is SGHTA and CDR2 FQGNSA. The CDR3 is CASSLQGGDYEQYF. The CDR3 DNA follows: TGTGCCAGCAGCCTACAGGGGGGGGACTACGAGCAGTACTTC.

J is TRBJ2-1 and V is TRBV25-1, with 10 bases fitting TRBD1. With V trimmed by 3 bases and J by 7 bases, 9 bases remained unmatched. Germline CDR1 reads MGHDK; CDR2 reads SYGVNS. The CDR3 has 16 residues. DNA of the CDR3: TGTGCCAGCAGTGATGACGTGGGACAGGGGATAAATGAGCAGTTCTTC. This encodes CASSDDVGQGINEQFF.

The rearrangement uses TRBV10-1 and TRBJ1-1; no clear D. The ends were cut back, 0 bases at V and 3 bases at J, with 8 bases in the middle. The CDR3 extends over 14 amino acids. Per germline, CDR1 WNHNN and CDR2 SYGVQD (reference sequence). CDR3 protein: CASSESGRDTEAFF. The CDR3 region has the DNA TGCGCCAGCAGTGAGTCGGGGAGGGACACTGAAGCTTTCTTT.

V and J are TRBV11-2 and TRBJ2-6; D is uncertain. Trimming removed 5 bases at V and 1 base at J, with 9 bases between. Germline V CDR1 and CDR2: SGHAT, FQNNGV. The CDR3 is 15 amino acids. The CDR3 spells CASSRRLSGANVLTF. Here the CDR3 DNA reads TGTGCCAGCAGCCGGCGGCTTTCTGGGGCCAACGTCCTGACTTTC. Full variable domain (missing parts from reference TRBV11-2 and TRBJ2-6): EAGVAQSPRYKIIEKRQSVAFWCNPISGHATLYWYQQILGQGPKLLIQFQNNGVVDDSQLPKDRFSAERLKGVDSTLKIQPAKLEDSAVYLCASSRRLSGANVLTFGAGSRLTVL.

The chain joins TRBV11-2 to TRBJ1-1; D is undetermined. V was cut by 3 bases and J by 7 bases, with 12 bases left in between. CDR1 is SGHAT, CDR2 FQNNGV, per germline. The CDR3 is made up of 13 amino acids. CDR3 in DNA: TGTGCCAGCAGCTTGGGTGTGCGGCGTGAAGCTTTCTTT. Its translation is CASSLGVRREAFF. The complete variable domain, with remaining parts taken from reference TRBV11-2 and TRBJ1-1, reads EAGVAQSPRYKIIEKRQSVAFWCNPISGHATLYWYQQILGQGPKLLIQFQNNGVVDDSQLPKDRFSAERLKGVDSTLKIQPAKLEDSAVYLCASSLGVRREAFFGQGTRLTVV.

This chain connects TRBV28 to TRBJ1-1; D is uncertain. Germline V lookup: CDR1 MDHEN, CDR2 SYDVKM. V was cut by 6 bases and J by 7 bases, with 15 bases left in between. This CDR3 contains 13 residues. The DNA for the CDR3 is TGTGCCAGCAGCCATACGTCTATATTTGAAGCTTTCTTT. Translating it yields CASSHTSIFEAFF. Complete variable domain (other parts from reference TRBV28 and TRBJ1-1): DVKVTQSSRYLVKRTGEKVFLECVQDMDHENMFWYRQDPGLGLRLIYFSYDVKMKEKGDIPEGYSVSREKKERFSLILESASTNQTSMYLCASSHTSIFEAFFGQGTRLTVV.